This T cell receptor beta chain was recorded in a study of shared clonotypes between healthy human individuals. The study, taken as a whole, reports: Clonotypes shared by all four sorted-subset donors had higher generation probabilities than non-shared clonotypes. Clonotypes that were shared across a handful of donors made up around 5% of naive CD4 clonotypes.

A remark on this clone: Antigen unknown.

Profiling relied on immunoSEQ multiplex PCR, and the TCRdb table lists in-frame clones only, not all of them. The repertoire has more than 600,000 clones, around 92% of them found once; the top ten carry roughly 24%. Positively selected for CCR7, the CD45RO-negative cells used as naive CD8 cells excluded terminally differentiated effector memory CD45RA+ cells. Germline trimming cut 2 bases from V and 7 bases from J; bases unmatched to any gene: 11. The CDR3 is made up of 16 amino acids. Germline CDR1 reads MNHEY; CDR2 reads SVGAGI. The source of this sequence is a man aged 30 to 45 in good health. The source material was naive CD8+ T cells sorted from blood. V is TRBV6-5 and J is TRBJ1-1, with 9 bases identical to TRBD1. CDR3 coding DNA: TGTGCCAGCAGTTACCGGGACAGGGCCTTGTCGGTTGAAGCTTTCTTT. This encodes CASSYRDRALSVEAFF.